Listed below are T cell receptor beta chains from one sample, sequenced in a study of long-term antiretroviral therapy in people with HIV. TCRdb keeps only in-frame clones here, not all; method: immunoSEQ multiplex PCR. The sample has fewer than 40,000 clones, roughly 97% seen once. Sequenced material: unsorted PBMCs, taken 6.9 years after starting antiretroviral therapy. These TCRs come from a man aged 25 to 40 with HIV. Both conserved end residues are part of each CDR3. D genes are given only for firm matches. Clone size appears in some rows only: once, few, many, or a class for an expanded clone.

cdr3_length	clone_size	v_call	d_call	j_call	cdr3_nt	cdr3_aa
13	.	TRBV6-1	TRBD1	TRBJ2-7	TGTGCCAGCAGTGGGACAGGGTGGAGCGAGCAGTACTTC	CASSGTGWSEQYF
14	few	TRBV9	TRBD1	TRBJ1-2	TGTGCCAGCAGCATTGGACAGGTGGGCTATGGCTACACCTTC	CASSIGQVGYGYTF
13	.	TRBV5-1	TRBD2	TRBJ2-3	TGCGCCAGCAGCCCCCAGGGAGGGGATACGCAGTATTTT	CASSPQGGDTQYF
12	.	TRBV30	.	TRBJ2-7	TGTGCCTGGAATCCAGGTGGATACGAGCAGTACTTC	CAWNPGGYEQYF
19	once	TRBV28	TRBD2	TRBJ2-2	TGTGCCAGCAGTTTGCCGGGACTAGCGGGAGTAGGTAACACCGGGGAGCTGTTTTTT	CASSLPGLAGVGNTGELFF
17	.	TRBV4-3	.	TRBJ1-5	TGCGCCAGCAGCCAAGGGGTTGGGACATCGAGTTATCAGCCCCAGCATTTT	CASSQGVGTSSYQPQHF
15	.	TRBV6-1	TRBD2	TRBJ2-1	TGTGCCAGCAGGTCCCTGATGAGACTAGCCGGTGAGCAGTTCTTC	CASRSLMRLAGEQFF
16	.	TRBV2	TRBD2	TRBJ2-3	TGTGCCAGCTGCGAGGTAGCTAGCGGGGGCCCAGATACGCAGTATTTT	CASCEVASGGPDTQYF
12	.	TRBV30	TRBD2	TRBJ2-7	TGTGCCTGGAGACGGGGGGCCTACGAGCAGTACTTC	CAWRRGAYEQYF
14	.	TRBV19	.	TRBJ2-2	TGTGCCAGTAGTATGGGGCCCCGGGCCGGGGAGCTGTTTTTT	CASSMGPRAGELFF
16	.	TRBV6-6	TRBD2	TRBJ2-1	TGTGCCAGCAGTAGAGCGGGGGGGAGCTCCTACAATGAGCAGTTCTTC	CASSRAGGSSYNEQFF
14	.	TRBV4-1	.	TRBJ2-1	TGCGCCAGCAGCCAAGACTGGGGGAAGAATGAGCAGTTCTTC	CASSQDWGKNEQFF
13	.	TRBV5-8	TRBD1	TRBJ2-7	TGTGCCAGCAGGGGACAGGGGGAGAGCGAGCAGTACTTC	CASRGQGESEQYF
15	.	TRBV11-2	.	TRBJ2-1	TGTGCCAGCAGCTTAGAGGCAACTAGGGGCGATGAGCAGTTCTTC	CASSLEATRGDEQFF
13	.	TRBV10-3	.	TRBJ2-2	TGTGCCATCAGTTTCGTTGGCACCGGGGAGCTGTTTTTT	CAISFVGTGELFF
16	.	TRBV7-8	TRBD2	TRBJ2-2	TGTGCCAGCAGCTTGCGAGCGGGGGAGAACACCGGGGAGCTGTTTTTT	CASSLRAGENTGELFF
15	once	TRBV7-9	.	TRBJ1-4	TGTGCCAGCAGCTTATCTTGGTCAGCTGGGGAAAAACTGTTTTTT	CASSLSWSAGEKLFF
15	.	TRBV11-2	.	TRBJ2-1	TGTGCCAGCAGCTTAGCGACGGGCGTCGGCAATGAGCAGTTCTTC	CASSLATGVGNEQFF
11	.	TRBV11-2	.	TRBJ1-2	TGTGCCAGCCGCCAATACTATGGCTACACCTTC	CASRQYYGYTF
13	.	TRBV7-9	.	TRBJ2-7	TGTGCCAGCACGGGGGAGAATAGGGACGAGCAGTACTTC	CASTGENRDEQYF
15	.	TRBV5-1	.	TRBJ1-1	TGCGCCAGCAGCACCCCAGGGAGCTGGAACACTGAAGCTTTCTTT	CASSTPGSWNTEAFF
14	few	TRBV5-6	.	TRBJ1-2	TGTGCCAGCACCCATGGAGGGGGAATAGGTGGCTACACCTTC	CASTHGGGIGGYTF
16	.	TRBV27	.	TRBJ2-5	TGTGCCAGCAGCCCCTCGGCTAGACCCTTCCAAGAGACCCAGTACTTC	CASSPSARPFQETQYF
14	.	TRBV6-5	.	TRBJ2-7	TGTGCCAGCAGTCGAGGGGGGGGCTCCTCCGAGCAGTACTTC	CASSRGGGSSEQYF
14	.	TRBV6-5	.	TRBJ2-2	TGTGCCAGCTCCCGGGGGTTAAACACCGGGGAGCTGTTTTTT	CASSRGLNTGELFF
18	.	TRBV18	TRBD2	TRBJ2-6	TGTGCCAGCTCACCTTCGGGAGGGACTCACTCTGGGGCCAACGTCCTGACTTTC	CASSPSGGTHSGANVLTF
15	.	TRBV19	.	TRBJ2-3	TGTGCCAGTAGTAGGGGGGCCGGTTCTAGAGATACGCAGTATTTT	CASSRGAGSRDTQYF
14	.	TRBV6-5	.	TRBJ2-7	TGTGCCAGCAGCCCCGGATGGGGCTCCTACGAGCAGTACTTC	CASSPGWGSYEQYF
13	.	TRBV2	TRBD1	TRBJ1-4	TGTGCCACCACTCAGGGGGCCGGTGAAAAACTGTTTTTT	CATTQGAGEKLFF
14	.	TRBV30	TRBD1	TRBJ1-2	TGTGCCTGGAACCGGGCAGGGGGCGCTTCTGGCTACACCTTC	CAWNRAGGASGYTF
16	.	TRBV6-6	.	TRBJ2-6	TGTGCCAGCAACGTGGGGGTCCCTTCTGGGGCCAACGTCCTGACTTTC	CASNVGVPSGANVLTF
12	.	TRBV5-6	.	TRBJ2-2	TGTGCCAGCAGCTTGACGTCCGGGGAGCTGTTTTTT	CASSLTSGELFF
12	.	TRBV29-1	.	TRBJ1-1	TGCAGCGTTGATTGGGAGAACACTGAAGCTTTCTTT	CSVDWENTEAFF
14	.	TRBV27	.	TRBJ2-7	TGTGCCAGCAGTTTAGCTGAAAATATCGACGAGCAGTACTTC	CASSLAENIDEQYF
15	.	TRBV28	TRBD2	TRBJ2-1	TGTGCCAGCACCAGGTCTAGCGGGAGGGGAGCTGAGCAGTTCTTC	CASTRSSGRGAEQFF
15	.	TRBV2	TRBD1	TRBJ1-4	TGTGCCAGCAGCCCTGACAGGGGGCGCAGGGAAAAACTGTTTTTT	CASSPDRGRREKLFF
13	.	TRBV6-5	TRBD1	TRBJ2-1	TGTGCCAGCAGTCGTCAGGGGGCCTATGAGCAGTTCTTC	CASSRQGAYEQFF
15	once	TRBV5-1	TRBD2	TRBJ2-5	TGCGCCAGCAGCCTCGGGACTAGCAAGGGAGAGACCCAGTACTTC	CASSLGTSKGETQYF
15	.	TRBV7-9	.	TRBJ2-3	TGTGCCAGCAGCGAATATCGGGGGGCGACAGATACGCAGTATTTT	CASSEYRGATDTQYF
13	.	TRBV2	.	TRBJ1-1	TGTGCCAGCAATCAGGGACGAGGGACTGAAGCTTTCTTT	CASNQGRGTEAFF
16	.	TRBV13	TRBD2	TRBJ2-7	TGTGCCAGCAGCATACTAGCGGGTCCTAGCTCCTACGAGCAGTACTTC	CASSILAGPSSYEQYF
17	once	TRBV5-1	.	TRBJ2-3	TGCGCCAGCAGCCCCGACCCTCAGGGCCCTGGCGCAGATACGCAGTATTTT	CASSPDPQGPGADTQYF
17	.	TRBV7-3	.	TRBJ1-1	TGTGCCAGCAGCTTAACAGGGGGGGTACCCTTGAACACTGAAGCTTTCTTT	CASSLTGGVPLNTEAFF
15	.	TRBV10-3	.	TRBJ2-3	TGTGCCGCCTGGGGGGGGCCTGTGGCCCAAGATACGCAGTATTTT	CAAWGGPVAQDTQYF
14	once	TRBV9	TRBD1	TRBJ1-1	TGTGCCAGCAGCGAACAGGGGGCTGGCACTGAAGCTTTCTTT	CASSEQGAGTEAFF
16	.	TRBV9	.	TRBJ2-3	TGTGCCAGCAGCGTCGGGAGTGGGGTGAGCACAGATACGCAGTATTTT	CASSVGSGVSTDTQYF
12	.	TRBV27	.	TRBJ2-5	TGTGCCAGCAGTTCTCGTACAGAGACCCAGTACTTC	CASSSRTETQYF
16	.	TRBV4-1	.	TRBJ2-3	TGCGCCAGCAGCCATTCCCTCGGGCGGTACACAGATACGCAGTATTTT	CASSHSLGRYTDTQYF
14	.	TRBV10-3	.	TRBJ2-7	TGTGCCATCAGTTCTCTCGCGACAACCTACGAGCAGTACTTC	CAISSLATTYEQYF
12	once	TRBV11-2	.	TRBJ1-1	TGTGCCACCGCTAGGGACCCGGCTGAAGCTTTCTTT	CATARDPAEAFF
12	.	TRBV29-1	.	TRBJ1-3	TGCAGCGTTCTCGCGGAGGGCAACACCATATATTTT	CSVLAEGNTIYF
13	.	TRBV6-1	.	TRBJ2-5	TGTGCCAGCAGTGAAGGGGGTCAACAGACCCAGTACTTC	CASSEGGQQTQYF
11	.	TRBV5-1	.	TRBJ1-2	TGCGCCAGCAGCTTCCGGGACAACTACACCTTC	CASSFRDNYTF
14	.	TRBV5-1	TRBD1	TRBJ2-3	TGCCCCCTCCCAATGGGACAGGTCCCGGATACGCAGTATTTT	CPLPMGQVPDTQYF
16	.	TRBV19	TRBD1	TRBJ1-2	TGTGCCAGTAGTACCACCCGGACAGGGGCGATCTATGGCTACACCTTC	CASSTTRTGAIYGYTF
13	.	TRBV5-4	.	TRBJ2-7	TGTGCCAGCAGCTTACCTGATTCCTACGAGCAGTACTTC	CASSLPDSYEQYF
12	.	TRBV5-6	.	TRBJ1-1	TGTGCCAGCAGCCTGTTGGGCACTGAAGCTTTCTTT	CASSLLGTEAFF
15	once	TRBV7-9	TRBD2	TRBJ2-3	TGTGCCAGCAGCCCGACTAGCGGGGCCACAGATACGCAGTATTTT	CASSPTSGATDTQYF
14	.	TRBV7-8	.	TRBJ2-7	TGTGCCAGCAGCTTGGGCGGGAATGCCTACGAGCAGTACTTC	CASSLGGNAYEQYF
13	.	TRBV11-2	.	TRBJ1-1	TGTGCCAGCAGCTTGGAAGAGGGCACTGAAGCTTTCTTT	CASSLEEGTEAFF